This T cell receptor (beta chain) was identified during a study of control samples from healthy donors and cancer patients. The CDR3 consists of 14 residues. Trimming stripped 3 bases from V and 5 bases from J, with 13 bases between. Germline CDR1 and CDR2: LNHDA and SQIVND (reference sequence). Profiling relied on immunoSEQ multiplex PCR, and the TCRdb table lists in-frame clones only, not all of them. This table holds under 80,000 clones, under 95% found once. The chain is built from TRBV19 and TRBJ1-1, with a weak D call TRBD1 (6 bases). The clonotype originates from a woman in her 40s with lung cancer. Material: PBMCs. The CDR3 coding sequence is TGTGCCAGTAGTATGGGGGCAGGGTTTACTGAAGCTTTCTTT. This encodes CASSMGAGFTEAFF.